A single sample is the source of the 2 T cell receptor beta chains below, sequenced in a study of blood T cells in healthy people across ages. The second PCR ran roughly 7 to 11 cycles with a sample-barcoded 5' primer and J-beta primers. One entry per CDR3 protein results from TCRdb running MiXCR on the 5' RACE reads. The sample holds some 640,000 distinct CDR3 sequences, about 30% seen once. The sequenced sample consisted of blood. These receptors all come from a woman aged 80 or over in good health.

This clonotype was recorded many times. The chain has TRBV5-1 and TRBJ1-1; perhaps TRBD1 as D (6 bases). The V gene lost 4 bases and the J gene lost 0 bases, with 10 bases spanning the gap. The CDR3 spans 14 residues. The germline gives CDR1 SGHRS, CDR2 YFSETQ. CDR3 sequence reads: CASSVDSMNTEAFF. The CDR3 region has the DNA TGCGCCAGCAGCGTGGACAGCATGAACACTGAAGCTTTCTTT.

This clonotype showed up just a few times. Since a much larger clone is just one base distant, this may be a read error. This rearrangement joins TRBV9 to TRBJ1-1; D is perhaps TRBD1 (5 bases). CDR1 is SGDLS and CDR2 is YYNGEE in the germline V gene. The CDR3 has 13 residues. The V end lost 4 bases, the J end lost 12 bases, and 19 bases lay between the germline ends. CDR3 region: CASSPQGGTETFF. CDR3 nucleotides: TGTGCCAGCAGCCCGCAGGGCGGGACCGAAACTTTCTTT.